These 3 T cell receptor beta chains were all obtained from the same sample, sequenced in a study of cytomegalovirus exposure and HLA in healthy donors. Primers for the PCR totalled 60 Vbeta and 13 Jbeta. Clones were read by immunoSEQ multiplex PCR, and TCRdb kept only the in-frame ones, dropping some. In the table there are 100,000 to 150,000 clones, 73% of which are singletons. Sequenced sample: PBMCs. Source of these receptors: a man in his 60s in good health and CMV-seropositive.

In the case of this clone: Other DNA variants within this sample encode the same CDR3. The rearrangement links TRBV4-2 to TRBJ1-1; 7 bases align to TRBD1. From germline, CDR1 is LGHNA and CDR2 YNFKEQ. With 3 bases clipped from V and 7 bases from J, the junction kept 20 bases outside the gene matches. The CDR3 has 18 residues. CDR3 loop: CASSHLLKGARGAIEAFF. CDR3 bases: TGTGCCAGCAGCCACCTTCTTAAGGGGGCGCGGGGGGCCATTGAAGCTTTCTTT.

CDR3 DNA sequence: TGTGCCAGCTCAAACTCGACTGGAGGGGCCATATCCTACGAGCAGTACTTC. As protein: CASSNSTGGAISYEQYF. The gene calls are TRBV18 and TRBJ2-7, with D perhaps TRBD2 (6 bases). The CDR3 loop spans 17 amino acids. Germline V gives CDR1 KGHSH, CDR2 LQKENI. Trimming cost V 5 bases and J 1 base, with 21 bases left between them.

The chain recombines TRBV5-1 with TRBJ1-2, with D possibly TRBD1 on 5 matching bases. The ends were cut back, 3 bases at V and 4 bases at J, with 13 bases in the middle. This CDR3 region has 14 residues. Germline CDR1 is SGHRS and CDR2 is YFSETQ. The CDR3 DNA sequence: TGCGCCAGCAGCTCAGGGTCCGGCCTCTATGGCTACACCTTC. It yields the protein CASSSGSGLYGYTF. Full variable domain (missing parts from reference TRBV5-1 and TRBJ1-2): KAGVTQTPRYLIKTRGQQVTLSCSPISGHRSVSWYQQTPGQGLQFLFEYFSETQRNKGNFPGRFSGRQFSNSRSEMNVSTLELGDSALYLCASSSGSGLYGYTFGSGTRLTVV.